This TCR beta chain is drawn from a study of glioma-infiltrating T cells after dendritic cell vaccination. Background on the study: Autologous tumor lysate-pulsed dendritic cell vaccination was given between the early 2000s and the early 2010s. Patients received three intradermal dendritic cell vaccine injections at biweekly intervals.

Amplification used 60 V beta primers and 13 J beta primers. The protocol was immunoSEQ multiplex PCR, while the TCRdb copy is restricted to in-frame clones and leaves out a portion. The table lists about 92,000 clones, approximately 84% of them singletons. The germline gives CDR1 SGHVS, CDR2 FNYEAQ. This CDR3 is built from 12 residues. Trimming at V came to 1 base and at J to 10 bases, leaving 3 bases not matched to a gene. This clonotype originated in a human donor with glioblastoma. The source material was blood, sampled before dendritic cell vaccination. The gene calls are TRBV7-6 and TRBJ1-1, with TRBD1 matching 7 bases. For the CDR3, the DNA is TGTGCCAGCAGCTTAGGGACAGGCGGAGCTTTCTTT. Protein: CASSLGTGGAFF.